This TCR beta chain was retrieved from a study of T cells in Graves' hyperthyroidism and ophthalmopathy. This clonotype turned up a few times. The CDR3 has 16 residues. Germline V gene data show CDR1 as DFQATT and CDR2 as SNEGSKA (reference sequence). Trimming took 6 bases from V and 5 from J, leaving 23 bases between them. Researchers amplified the TCR beta CDR3 regions from RNA transcripts. First-round RT-PCR with HTBI primers amplified the TCR CDR3 region. From the multiplex PCR reads, TCRdb called clonotypes with MiXCR, one entry per CDR3 protein. The sample contains some 350,000 distinct CDR3 sequences, 15% to 19% of which appear only once.

This rearrangement joins TRBV20-1 to TRBJ2-1; D call uncertain. This clonotype was obtained from a woman in her late teens or twenties with Graves' hyperthyroidism that later progressed to Graves' ophthalmopathy. The sequencing input was blood. CDR3 sequence reads: CSAKAPGGTPNNEQFF. The CDR3 nucleotides are TGCAGTGCCAAAGCCCCGGGCGGAACCCCAAACAATGAGCAGTTCTTC.